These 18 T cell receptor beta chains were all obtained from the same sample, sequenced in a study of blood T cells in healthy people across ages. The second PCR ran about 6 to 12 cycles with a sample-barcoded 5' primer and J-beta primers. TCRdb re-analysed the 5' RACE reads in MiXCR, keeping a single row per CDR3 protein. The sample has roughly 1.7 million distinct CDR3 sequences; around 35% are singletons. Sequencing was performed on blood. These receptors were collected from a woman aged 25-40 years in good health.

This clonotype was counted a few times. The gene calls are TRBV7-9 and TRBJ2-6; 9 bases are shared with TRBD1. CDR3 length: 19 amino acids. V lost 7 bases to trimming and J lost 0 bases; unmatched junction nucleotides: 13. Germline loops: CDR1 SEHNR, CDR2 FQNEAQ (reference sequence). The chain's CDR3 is CASISTRDRAFSGANVLTF. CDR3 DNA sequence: TGTGCCAGCATCTCTACCCGGGACAGGGCCTTCTCTGGGGCCAACGTCCTGACTTTC.

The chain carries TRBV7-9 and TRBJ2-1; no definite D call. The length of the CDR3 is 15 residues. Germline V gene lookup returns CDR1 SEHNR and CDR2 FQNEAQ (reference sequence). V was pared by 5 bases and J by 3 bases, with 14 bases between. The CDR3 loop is CASSLEIVGYNEQFF. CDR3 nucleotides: TGTGCCAGCAGCCTCGAGATAGTGGGCTACAATGAGCAGTTCTTC.

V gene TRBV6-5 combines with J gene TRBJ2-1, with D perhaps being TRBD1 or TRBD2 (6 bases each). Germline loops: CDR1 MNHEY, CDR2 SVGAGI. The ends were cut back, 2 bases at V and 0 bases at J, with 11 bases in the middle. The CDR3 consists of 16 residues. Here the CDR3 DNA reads TGTGCCAGCAGTTACGAAGGGGGGAGCTCCTACAATGAGCAGTTCTTC. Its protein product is CASSYEGGSSYNEQFF.

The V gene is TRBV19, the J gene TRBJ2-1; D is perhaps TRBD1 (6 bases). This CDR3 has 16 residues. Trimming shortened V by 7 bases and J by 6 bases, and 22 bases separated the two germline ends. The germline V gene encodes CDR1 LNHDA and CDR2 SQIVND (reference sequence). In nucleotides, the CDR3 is TGTGCCAGTATGGGGAAAAGGAGAGGGGGATTCAATGAGCAGTTCTTC. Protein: CASMGKRRGGFNEQFF.

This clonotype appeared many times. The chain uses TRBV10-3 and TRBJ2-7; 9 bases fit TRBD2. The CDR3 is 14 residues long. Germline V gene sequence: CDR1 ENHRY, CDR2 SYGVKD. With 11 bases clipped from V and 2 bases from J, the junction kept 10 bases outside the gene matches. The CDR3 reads CASSAGGGAYEQYF. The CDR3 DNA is TGTGCCTCGTCGGCTGGCGGGGGGGCCTACGAGCAGTACTTC.

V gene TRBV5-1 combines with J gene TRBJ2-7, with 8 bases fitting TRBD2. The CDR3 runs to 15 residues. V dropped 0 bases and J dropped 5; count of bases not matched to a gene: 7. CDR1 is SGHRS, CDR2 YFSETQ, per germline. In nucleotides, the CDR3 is TGCGCCAGCAGCTTGGCCGCGGGGGGCGTAGACGAGCAGTACTTC. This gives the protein CASSLAAGGVDEQYF.

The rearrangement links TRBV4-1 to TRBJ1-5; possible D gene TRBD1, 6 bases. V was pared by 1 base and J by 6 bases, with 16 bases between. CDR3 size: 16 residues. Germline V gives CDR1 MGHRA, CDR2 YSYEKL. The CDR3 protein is CASSQGWGGAGQPQHF. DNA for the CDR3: TGCGCCAGCAGCCAAGGCTGGGGGGGCGCAGGTCAGCCCCAGCATTTT.

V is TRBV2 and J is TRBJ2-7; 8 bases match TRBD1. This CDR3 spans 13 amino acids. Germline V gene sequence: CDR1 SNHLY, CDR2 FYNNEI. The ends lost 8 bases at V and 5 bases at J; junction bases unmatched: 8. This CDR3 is CASDNDRGDEQYF. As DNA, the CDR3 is TGTGCCAGCGACAACGACAGGGGCGACGAGCAGTACTTC.

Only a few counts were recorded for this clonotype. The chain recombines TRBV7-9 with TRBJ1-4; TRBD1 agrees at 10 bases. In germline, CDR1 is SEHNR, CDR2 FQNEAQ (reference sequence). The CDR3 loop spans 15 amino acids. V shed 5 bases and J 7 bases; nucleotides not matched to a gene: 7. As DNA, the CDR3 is TGTGCCAGCAGCCCCCCTGACAGGGGGCCTGAAAAACTGTTTTTT. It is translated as CASSPPDRGPEKLFF.

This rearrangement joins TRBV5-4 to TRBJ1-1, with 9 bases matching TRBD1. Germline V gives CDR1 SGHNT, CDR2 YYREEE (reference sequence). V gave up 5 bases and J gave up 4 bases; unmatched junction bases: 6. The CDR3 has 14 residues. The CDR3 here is CASRLDRGITEAFF. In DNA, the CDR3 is TGTGCCAGCAGGCTAGACAGGGGGATCACTGAAGCTTTCTTT.

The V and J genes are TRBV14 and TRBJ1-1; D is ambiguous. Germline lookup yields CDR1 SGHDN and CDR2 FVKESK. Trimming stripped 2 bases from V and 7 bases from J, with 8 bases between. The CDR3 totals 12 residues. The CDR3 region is CASSQLGFEAFF. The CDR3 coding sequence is TGTGCCAGCAGCCAACTGGGATTTGAAGCTTTCTTT.

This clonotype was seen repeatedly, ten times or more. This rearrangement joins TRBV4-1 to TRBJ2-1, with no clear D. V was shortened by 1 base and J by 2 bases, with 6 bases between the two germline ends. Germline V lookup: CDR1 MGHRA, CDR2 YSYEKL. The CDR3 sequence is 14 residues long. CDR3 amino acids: CASSQVGAYNEQFF. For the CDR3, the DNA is TGCGCCAGCAGCCAAGTAGGCGCCTACAATGAGCAGTTCTTC.

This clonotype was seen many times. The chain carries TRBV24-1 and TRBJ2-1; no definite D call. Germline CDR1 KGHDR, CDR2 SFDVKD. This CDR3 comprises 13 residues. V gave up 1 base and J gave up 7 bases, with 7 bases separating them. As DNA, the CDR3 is TGTGCCACCAGTGATTTTTGGGGAAATGAGCAGTTCTTC. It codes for CATSDFWGNEQFF.

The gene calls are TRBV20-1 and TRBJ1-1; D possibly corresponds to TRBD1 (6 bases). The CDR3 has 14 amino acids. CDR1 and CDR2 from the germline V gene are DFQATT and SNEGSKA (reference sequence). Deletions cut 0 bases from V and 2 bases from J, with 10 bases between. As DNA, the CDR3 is TGCAGTGCTAGAGATTCAGGGGTAAACACTGAAGCTTTCTTT. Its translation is CSARDSGVNTEAFF.

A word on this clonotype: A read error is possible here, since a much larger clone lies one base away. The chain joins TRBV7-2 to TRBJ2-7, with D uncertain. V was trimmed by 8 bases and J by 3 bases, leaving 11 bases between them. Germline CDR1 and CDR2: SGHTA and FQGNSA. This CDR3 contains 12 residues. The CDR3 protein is CASPPDNYEQYF. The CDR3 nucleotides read TGTGCCAGCCCTCCCGACAACTACGAGCAGTACTTC.

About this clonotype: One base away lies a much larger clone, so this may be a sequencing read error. The CDR3 sequence is CASSRGQGVSGYTF. CDR3 DNA sequence: TGTGCCAGCAGTCGGGGACAGGGTGTTAGTGGCTACACCTTC. The V gene is TRBV6-5, the J gene TRBJ1-2; the match to TRBD1 covers 9 bases. CDR1 and CDR2 (germline): MNHEY, SVGAGI. The CDR3 covers 14 residues. With 5 bases clipped from V and 7 bases from J, the junction kept 8 bases outside the gene matches.

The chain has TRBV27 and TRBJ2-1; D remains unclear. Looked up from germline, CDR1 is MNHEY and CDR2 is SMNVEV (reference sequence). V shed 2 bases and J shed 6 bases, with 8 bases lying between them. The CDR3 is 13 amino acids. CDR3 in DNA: TGTGCCAGCAGTTTAGGCTTGTTCAATGAGCAGTTCTTC. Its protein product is CASSLGLFNEQFF.

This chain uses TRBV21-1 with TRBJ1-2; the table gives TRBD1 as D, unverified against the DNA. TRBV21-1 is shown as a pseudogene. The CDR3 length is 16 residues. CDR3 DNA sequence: TGTGCCAGCAGCAAAGAGAGGTACAGGGTTGGTTGTGGCTACACCTTC. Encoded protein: CASSKERYRVGCGYTF.